These 17 T cell receptor beta chains were sequenced from one sample in a study of blood T cell repertoires in COVID-19. The data were produced by immunoSEQ multiplex PCR, yet TCRdb's version contains in-frame clones alone and is incomplete. This table has about 180,000 clones, about 85% appearing once. Specimen: peripheral blood. These receptors came from an older person with COVID-19, enrolled during active disease.

The rearrangement uses TRBV27 and TRBJ2-1; D perhaps matches TRBD2 (5 bases). V lost 3 bases, J lost 7 bases, and 13 bases lay in between. Germline CDR1 reads MNHEY; CDR2 reads SMNVEV (reference sequence). This CDR3 spans 14 amino acids. The CDR3 is CASSFYGKVNEQFF. For the CDR3, the DNA is TGTGCCAGCAGTTTCTACGGGAAGGTTAATGAGCAGTTCTTC.

The chain carries TRBV7-2 and TRBJ2-1; 11 bases fit TRBD2. This CDR3 region has 15 residues. Per germline, CDR1 SGHTA and CDR2 FQGNSA. Trimming removed 5 bases from V and 6 bases from J; junction bases left unmatched: 6. In nucleotides, the CDR3 is TGTGCCAGCAGCCTTAGCGGGGGGGCTTCCAATGAGCAGTTCTTC. This gives the protein CASSLSGGASNEQFF.

The chain couples TRBV3-1 (or the pseudogene TRBV3-2) to TRBJ1-2; 10 bases align to TRBD1. The CDR3 covers 14 residues. Germline V gene sequence: CDR1 LGHDT, CDR2 YNNKEL (reference sequence). The V gene end was trimmed by 5 bases and the J gene end by 5 bases; junction bases not matched to a gene: 5. The CDR3 region has the DNA TGTGCCAGCAGCGAAAGGGACAGGGGATATGGCTACACCTTC. This sequence encodes CASSERDRGYGYTF.

The chain joins TRBV15 to TRBJ1-5; no reliable D call. CDR3 length: 14 residues. The V gene lost 3 bases and the J gene lost 2 bases, with 8 bases spanning the gap. Germline assignment: CDR1 LNHNV and CDR2 YYDKDF (reference sequence). CDR3 coding DNA: TGTGCCACCAGCAGGACCGGGGGCAATCAGCCCCAGCATTTT. This encodes CATSRTGGNQPQHF.

This clone was seen a few times. The rearrangement joins TRBV30 to TRBJ1-4; 8 bases match TRBD1. This CDR3 comprises 14 residues. The J segment lost 5 bases and the V segment lost 3 bases, leaving 5 bases of the junction unmatched. Germline-derived CDR1 and CDR2 are GTSNPN and SVGIG (reference sequence). Written as DNA, the CDR3 is TGTGCCTGGAGACCGGACAGGGCGAATGAAAAACTGTTTTTT. This translates into CAWRPDRANEKLFF.

The chain joins TRBV11-2 to TRBJ1-1; D not resolved. V was cut by 1 base and J by 6 bases, with 15 bases left in between. CDR3 length: 15 amino acids. Germline V gives CDR1 SGHAT, CDR2 FQNNGV. The chain's CDR3 is CASSLGFPVLAEAFF. Here the CDR3 DNA reads TGTGCCAGCAGCTTAGGATTCCCGGTTCTTGCTGAAGCTTTCTTT.

The V call is TRBV5-1, the J call TRBJ2-3; tentative D call: TRBD1 (5 bases). This CDR3 is built from 15 residues. V lost 3 bases to trimming and J lost 3 bases, with 14 bases between them. Germline CDR1 is SGHRS and CDR2 is YFSETQ. The CDR3 region is CASSWTQGLTDTQYF. CDR3 in DNA: TGCGCCAGCAGCTGGACCCAGGGCCTGACAGATACGCAGTATTTT.

This clone appeared once. The rearrangement joins TRBV10-3 to TRBJ1-6; D uncertain. The CDR3 is 13 residues long. With 7 bases removed from V and 7 bases from J, the gap between germline ends came to 11 bases. Germline V gene sequence: CDR1 ENHRY, CDR2 SYGVKD. For the CDR3, the DNA is TGTGCCATCACGTCCTCAGGAAATTCACCCCTCCACTTT. It translates to CAITSSGNSPLHF.

The chain carries TRBV7-2 and TRBJ1-2; D possibly corresponds to TRBD1 (6 bases). The germline gives CDR1 SGHTA, CDR2 FQGNSA. V gave up 0 bases and J gave up 6 bases, with 8 bases separating them. This CDR3 has 13 residues. The CDR3 region is CASSLAQGHGYTF. CDR3 sequence (DNA): TGTGCCAGCAGCTTAGCGCAGGGGCATGGCTACACCTTC.

The chain carries TRBV2 and TRBJ1-4, with D perhaps matching TRBD1 (6 bases). The CDR3 covers 18 residues. The germline V gene encodes CDR1 SNHLY and CDR2 FYNNEI. Trimming stripped 4 bases from V and 4 bases from J, with 22 bases between. CDR3 DNA sequence: TGTGCCAGCAGTGTTTCCCTGCAATCAGGGGTTAATAATGAAAAACTGTTTTTT. It is translated as CASSVSLQSGVNNEKLFF.

This chain connects TRBV7-2 to TRBJ2-7, with D possibly matching TRBD1 (5 bases). The ends were cut back, 1 base at V and 4 bases at J, with 14 bases in the middle. Germline loops: CDR1 SGHTA, CDR2 FQGNSA. CDR3 length: 15 amino acids. CDR3 in DNA: TGTGCCAGCAGCTTAGTTTTGGCAGGGAAGTACGAGCAGTACTTC. Encoded protein: CASSLVLAGKYEQYF.

V and J are TRBV11-2 and TRBJ2-7; D not certain. Per germline, CDR1 SGHAT and CDR2 FQNNGV. Trimming left V 0 bases short and J 2 bases short, with 5 bases between. The CDR3 has 13 amino acids. The CDR3 sequence: CASSLDVAYEQYF. For the CDR3, the DNA is TGTGCCAGCAGCTTAGATGTAGCCTACGAGCAGTACTTC.

The chain links TRBV7-2 to TRBJ2-3; 8 bases align to TRBD2. V dropped 5 bases and J dropped 14; count of bases not matched to a gene: 9. CDR3 length equals 12 residues. Germline assignment: CDR1 SGHTA and CDR2 FQGNSA. Here the CDR3 DNA reads TGTGCCAGCAGCCCGCAGCGGGGGTACTTGTATTTT. This encodes CASSPQRGYLYF.

This chain links TRBV5-1 with TRBJ1-3; 7 bases align to TRBD1. Per germline, CDR1 SGHRS and CDR2 YFSETQ. J was trimmed by 7 bases and V by 3 bases; bases with no gene match: 10. The CDR3 totals 15 residues. In DNA form, the CDR3 reads TGCGCCAGCAGCTCCACAGGGGCCCCGGATAACACCATATATTTT. Translated: CASSSTGAPDNTIYF.

The V call is TRBV7-9, the J call TRBJ2-5, with 9 nucleotides matching TRBD2. Germline CDR1 reads SEHNR; CDR2 reads FQNEAQ (reference sequence). Germline trimming cut 3 bases from V and 3 bases from J; bases unmatched to any gene: 5. The CDR3 has 15 amino acids. CDR3 sequence reads: CASSLVTSGKETQYF. For the CDR3, the DNA is TGTGCCAGCAGCTTGGTGACTAGCGGAAAAGAGACCCAGTACTTC.

In this sample, this clone turned up a few times. The J gene is TRBJ1-3, the V gene TRBV6-2 or TRBV6-3; possible D gene TRBD1, 6 bases. This CDR3 is 14 amino acids long. V lost 2 bases and J 2 bases, leaving 7 bases between the germline ends. Germline loops: CDR1 MNHEY, CDR2 SVGEGT. CDR3 loop: CASSYQGPGNTIYF. The CDR3 DNA reads TGTGCCAGCAGTTACCAGGGGCCTGGAAACACCATATATTTT.

This clone was found a few times. The chain employs TRBV7-9 and TRBJ2-7, with 12 nucleotides matching TRBD2. The CDR3 is 14 residues long. CDR1 is SEHNR, CDR2 FQNEAQ, per germline (reference sequence). The junction had 7 bases not matched to a gene; V was cut back by 9 bases and J by 4 bases. The CDR3 sequence: CASVPSGRAYEQYF. DNA for the CDR3: TGTGCCAGTGTCCCTAGCGGGAGGGCGTACGAGCAGTACTTC.